The rows below give T cell receptor beta chains drawn from one sample of a study of response to subunit inactivated influenza vaccine. A single record per CDR3 protein comes from TCRdb applying MiXCR to the RT-PCR reads. The sample has 600,000 to 850,000 distinct CDR3 sequences; 14% are singletons. The input for sequencing was PBMCs from blood, taken 14 to 15 days before vaccination. The receptors derive from a man aged 45-60 years who received an inactivated influenza vaccine. CDR3s include the opening cysteine and the closing phenylalanine or tryptophan. The D gene is left open where the match is weak. Some rows mark clone size as missing; the rest say once, few, many or name a class of expanded clone.

J: TRBJ2-3; size: many; D: .; V: TRBV5-1; DNA: TGCGCCAGCAGCCCCTGGACGGGAGTAACAGATACGCAGTATTTT; CDR3: CASSPWTGVTDTQYF
J: TRBJ1-2; size: many; D: .; V: TRBV12-3/TRBV12-4; DNA: TGTGCCACCATGGCGGGTCCAAGGGATGGCTACACCTTC; CDR3: CATMAGPRDGYTF
J: TRBJ1-2; size: many; D: .; V: TRBV5-1; DNA: TGCGCCAGCAGCTTAGGACGGTCTAACTATGGCTACACCTTC; CDR3: CASSLGRSNYGYTF
J: TRBJ2-3; size: .; D: TRBD2; V: TRBV6-2/TRBV6-3; DNA: TGTGCCAGCATCGGACTAGCGGGAGTCCTCACCACAGATACGCAGTATTTT; CDR3: CASIGLAGVLTTDTQYF
J: TRBJ2-3; size: few; D: .; V: TRBV6-1; DNA: TGTGCCAGCAGGGGTGGACAGATCACAGATACGCAGTATTTT; CDR3: CASRGGQITDTQYF
J: TRBJ2-3; size: .; D: .; V: TRBV9; DNA: TGTGCCAGCACCCTGGACGCCCAACACACAGATACGCAGTATTTT; CDR3: CASTLDAQHTDTQYF
J: TRBJ2-1; size: many; D: TRBD1; V: TRBV12-3/TRBV12-4; DNA: TGTGCCAGCAGTTCGGGACAGGGGGTCTACAATGAGCAGTTCTTC; CDR3: CASSSGQGVYNEQFF
J: TRBJ2-2; size: few; D: .; V: TRBV7-2; DNA: TGTGCCAGCAGCTTAGCGTGGGGGGCGCGGACCGGGGAGCTGTTTTTT; CDR3: CASSLAWGARTGELFF
J: TRBJ2-3; size: few; D: TRBD2; V: TRBV7-2; DNA: TGTGCCAGCAGCTCCGCGGGGGGGGCTGCGCAGTATTTT; CDR3: CASSSAGGAAQYF
J: TRBJ2-7; size: many; D: TRBD2; V: TRBV28; DNA: TGTGCCAGCAGAAAACGACTAGCGGGGCCCTACGAGCAGTACTTC; CDR3: CASRKRLAGPYEQYF
J: TRBJ2-1; size: .; D: .; V: TRBV20-1; DNA: TGCAGTGCTAGAGATCGTAGGTGGTCCTACAATGAGCAGTTCTTC; CDR3: CSARDRRWSYNEQFF
J: TRBJ2-1; size: .; D: TRBD2; V: TRBV11-2; DNA: TGTGCCAGCAGCTTCCGGACTAGCTTGTTGGCTGAGCAGTTCTTC; CDR3: CASSFRTSLLAEQFF
J: TRBJ2-3; size: .; D: .; V: TRBV7-3; DNA: TGTGCCAGCAGTCTCTGGGGCGCCGAGGGGACAGATACGCAGTATTTT; CDR3: CASSLWGAEGTDTQYF
J: TRBJ2-5; size: few; D: .; V: TRBV2; DNA: TGTGCCAGCAGTCCCGGGTCGGGGGTCGAGACCCAGTACTTC; CDR3: CASSPGSGVETQYF
J: TRBJ2-5; size: .; D: TRBD1; V: TRBV28; DNA: TGTGCCAGCAGCACCTCGGGACAGGGCGGCGAGACCCAGTACTTC; CDR3: CASSTSGQGGETQYF